The 32 T cell receptor beta chains reported below all come from one sample, sequenced in a study of blood T cell repertoires in COVID-19 (TCRdb year 2020). The library came from the immunoSEQ multiplex PCR assay. TCRdb took over this immuneACCESS table, retaining in-frame rearrangements with V and J assigned. Such tables are incomplete; in checked studies, under half of the missing clones stem from an unresolved V gene, and the remainder is unexplained. This sample holds about 200,000 clones; roughly 80% were observed only once. The ten largest clones represent about 9.4% of the sample. Sequencing was carried out using peripheral blood. These receptors came from an elderly woman with acute or convalescent COVID-19.

This clone has ten or more counts. The genes are TRBV28 and TRBJ1-1; 8 positions agree with TRBD1. Trimming at V came to 1 base and at J to 2 bases, leaving 3 bases not matched to a gene. Germline V gives CDR1 MDHEN, CDR2 SYDVKM. This CDR3 has 15 residues. CDR3 nucleotides: TGTGCCAGCAGTTTATTCGGACAGGGAAACACTGAAGCTTTCTTT. Translated: CASSLFGQGNTEAFF.

The chain recombines TRBV10-3 with TRBJ1-2; 9 bases are shared with TRBD1. Germline trimming cut 8 bases from V and 8 bases from J; bases unmatched to any gene: 12. The CDR3 length is 14 residues. The germline V gene has CDR1 ENHRY and CDR2 SYGVKD. CDR3 region: CAIGRDREDIGYTF. CDR3 coding DNA: TGTGCCATCGGAAGGGACAGGGAAGATATAGGCTACACCTTC.

V is TRBV9 and J is TRBJ2-1, with TRBD2 as a possible D gene (6 bases). This CDR3 comprises 14 residues. V was pared by 2 bases and J by 8 bases, with 14 bases between. The germline V gene encodes CDR1 SGDLS and CDR2 YYNGEE. CDR3 loop: CASSVQTGGDEQFF. For the CDR3, the DNA is TGTGCCAGCAGCGTTCAAACCGGGGGTGATGAGCAGTTCTTC.

This clone has a single count. The gene calls are TRBV28 and TRBJ2-1; weak D call: TRBD2 (7 bases). Trimming left V 5 bases short and J 9 bases short, with 32 bases between. CDR3 length equals 19 residues. The germline gives CDR1 MDHEN, CDR2 SYDVKM. CDR3 nucleotides: TGTGCCAGCAGTGGAGGACAGAGAGTTGCTGGGAGGGCTGTTGCTGAGCAGTTCTTC. Protein product: CASSGGQRVAGRAVAEQFF.

This clone was seen more than once but under ten times. The V call is TRBV11-3, the J call TRBJ2-7, with TRBD1 matching over 7 bases. J was trimmed by 5 bases and V by 5 bases; bases with no gene match: 9. The germline V gene encodes CDR1 SGHNT and CDR2 YENEEA. CDR3 length equals 14 residues. This chain's CDR3 is CASSRDRELDEQYF. CDR3 bases: TGTGCCAGCAGCCGCGACAGGGAGCTCGACGAGCAGTACTTC.

The genes are TRBV29-1 and TRBJ1-2, with TRBD1 as a possible D gene (5 bases). V was pared by 7 bases and J by 0 bases, with 15 bases between. From germline, CDR1 is SQVTM and CDR2 ANQGSEA. The CDR3 runs 14 residues. DNA for the CDR3: TGCAGCGCCCAAGCGACAGCTTCTAACTATGGCTACACCTTC. Its translation: CSAQATASNYGYTF.

In its sample, this clone was seen many times. The chain combines TRBV5-6 with TRBJ2-5, with TRBD2 matching over 9 bases. Per the germline V gene, CDR1 is SGHDT and CDR2 is YYEEEE. J gave up 5 bases and V 0 bases, and 8 bases lay outside the gene matches. The CDR3 is made up of 16 amino acids. The CDR3 loop reads CASSLAPAGGRETQYF. In DNA, the CDR3 is TGTGCCAGCAGCTTGGCCCCGGCGGGGGGGCGGGAGACCCAGTACTTC.

V and J are TRBV5-6 and TRBJ2-5, with TRBD2 identical over 15 bases. J gave up 1 base and V 4 bases, and 8 bases lay outside the gene matches. The CDR3 sequence is 18 residues long. Per the germline V gene, CDR1 is SGHDT and CDR2 is YYEEEE. The CDR3 spells CASSAGTSGRTLQETQYF. The CDR3 bases are TGTGCCAGCAGCGCCGGGACTAGCGGGAGGACCCTCCAAGAGACCCAGTACTTC.

The rearrangement uses TRBV21-1 and TRBJ1-5; the D call of TRBD1 is as the table states it, not checked on the DNA. TRBV21-1 is a pseudogene segment. The CDR3 has 16 amino acids. DNA of the CDR3: TGTGCCAGCAACACAGGGGAGGTTGGGTCCAATCAGCCCCAGCATTTT. Amino acid sequence: CASNTGEVGSNQPQHF.

The chain uses TRBV7-2 and TRBJ2-7, with 9 bases matching TRBD1. V shed 3 bases and J 3 bases; nucleotides not matched to a gene: 6. Germline assignment: CDR1 SGHTA and CDR2 FQGNSA. This CDR3 is 15 amino acids long. CDR3 in DNA: TGTGCCAGCAGCTTCCAGACAGGGGGTTTCTACGAGCAGTACTTC. Its translation: CASSFQTGGFYEQYF. Drawing the rest from reference TRBV7-2 and TRBJ2-7, the complete variable domain is GAGVSQSPSNKVTEKGKDVELRCDPISGHTALYWYRQSLGQGLEFLIYFQGNSAPDKSGLPSDRFSAERTGGSVSTLTIQRTQQEDSAVYLCASSFQTGGFYEQYFGPGTRLTVT.

The chain employs TRBV4-2 and TRBJ2-5, with 9 bases identical to TRBD2. V shed 0 bases and J 4 bases; nucleotides not matched to a gene: 6. CDR1 is LGHNA and CDR2 is YNFKEQ in the germline V gene. The CDR3 contains 16 residues. CDR3 in DNA: TGTGCCAGCAGCCAAGAATATAGCGGGGGCCGAGAGACCCAGTACTTC. This translates into CASSQEYSGGRETQYF.

The J gene is TRBJ2-1, the V gene TRBV29-1; D is undetermined. This CDR3 region has 10 residues. V was clipped by 4 bases and J by 8 bases, with 6 bases between them. Germline assignment: CDR1 SQVTM and CDR2 ANQGSEA. Written as DNA, the CDR3 is TGCAGCGTTGCACAGCATGAGCAGTTCTTC. Protein sequence: CSVAQHEQFF.

The CDR3 region has the DNA TGTGCCAGCAGCCGACCAGGGGAACTGGCTTTCTTT. It is translated as CASSRPGELAFF. The rearrangement links TRBV7-3 to TRBJ1-1; maybe TRBD1 (6 bases). Germline CDR1 reads SGHTA; CDR2 reads FQGTGA. V was shortened by 5 bases and J by 11 bases, with 15 bases between the two germline ends. This CDR3 has 12 amino acids. The complete variable domain, with remaining parts taken from reference TRBV7-3 and TRBJ1-1, reads GAGVSQTPSNKVTEKGKYVELRCDPISGHTALYWYRQSLGQGPEFLIYFQGTGAADDSGLPNDRFFAVRPEGSVSTLKIQRTERGDSAVYLCASSRPGELAFFGQGTRLTVV.

This sequence joins TRBV7-9 and TRBJ1-2, with D uncertain. Trimming left V 0 bases short and J 8 bases short, with 16 bases between. The CDR3 length is 15 residues. The germline gives CDR1 SEHNR, CDR2 FQNEAQ (reference sequence). The CDR3 region is CASSLAGVLIGGYTF. Written as DNA, the CDR3 is TGTGCCAGCAGCTTAGCGGGAGTGCTAATTGGCGGCTACACCTTC.

The gene calls are TRBV19 and TRBJ1-4, with D unresolved. From germline, CDR1 is LNHDA and CDR2 SQIVND (reference sequence). V was trimmed by 3 bases and J by 0 bases, leaving 5 bases between them. The CDR3 covers 14 residues. In DNA form, the CDR3 reads TGTGCCAGTAGTATGGGCCCAACTAATGAAAAACTGTTTTTT. This translates into CASSMGPTNEKLFF.

The V gene is TRBV6-5, the J gene TRBJ1-2; D might be TRBD1 (5 bases). The CDR3 runs 13 residues. From germline, CDR1 is MNHEY and CDR2 SVGAGI. The V end was cut by 2 bases, the J end by 5 bases, with 9 bases between. The CDR3 loop reads CASSYPGTYGYTF. The DNA for the CDR3 is TGTGCCAGCAGTTACCCGGGGACTTATGGCTACACCTTC.

This chain joins TRBV7-2 and TRBJ1-4; possibly TRBD1 for D (6 bases). Between the trimmed V and J ends, which lost 4 bases and 5 bases, there was a span of 14 bases. Per the germline V gene, CDR1 is SGHTA and CDR2 is FQGNSA. The CDR3 has 15 amino acids. For the CDR3, the DNA is TGTGCCAGCAGCTCCCTGGGGGCCGACAATGAAAAACTGTTTTTT. Protein product: CASSSLGADNEKLFF. Full variable domain (rest looked up from reference TRBV7-2 and TRBJ1-4): GAGVSQSPSNKVTEKGKDVELRCDPISGHTALYWYRQSLGQGLEFLIYFQGNSAPDKSGLPSDRFSAERTGGSVSTLTIQRTQQEDSAVYLCASSSLGADNEKLFFGSGTQLSVL.

The chain carries TRBV29-1 and TRBJ2-7; tentatively, D is TRBD1 (5 bases). Germline V gene data show CDR1 as SQVTM and CDR2 as ANQGSEA. Trimming took off 0 bases at V and 6 bases at J, with 21 bases between the two ends. The CDR3 extends over 16 amino acids. This CDR3 reads CSVEDPEARGFGEQYF. The CDR3, as DNA: TGCAGCGTTGAAGATCCGGAAGCAAGGGGATTCGGCGAGCAGTACTTC.

This clone was seen once. The gene calls are TRBV7-9 and TRBJ1-2; 10 bases map to TRBD1. CDR1 is SEHNR and CDR2 is FQNEAQ in the germline V gene (reference sequence). The V gene end was trimmed by 6 bases and the J gene end by 4 bases; junction bases not matched to a gene: 11. The CDR3 is 16 residues long. CDR3 coding DNA: TGTGCCAGCAGTAGGAACGGGGACAGGGGACTCTATGGCTACACCTTC. Translating gives CASSRNGDRGLYGYTF.

V gene TRBV29-1 combines with J gene TRBJ1-2; tentative D call: TRBD1 (6 bases). The CDR3 length is 11 residues. The V and J ends lost 2 bases and 7 bases respectively, with 8 bases between them. Germline V gene sequence: CDR1 SQVTM, CDR2 ANQGSEA. The CDR3 spells CSVERGAGYTF. CDR3 DNA: TGCAGCGTTGAACGGGGGGCTGGCTACACCTTC.

This rearrangement joins TRBV11-1 to TRBJ2-7, with TRBD2 as a possible D gene (6 bases). Trimming took off 0 bases at V and 7 bases at J, with 7 bases between the two ends. Germline V lookup: CDR1 SGHAT, CDR2 FQDESV (reference sequence). This CDR3 region has 12 residues. The CDR3 loop is CASSLAGGEQYF. The CDR3, as DNA: TGTGCCAGCAGCTTAGCTGGAGGGGAGCAGTACTTC.

The chain employs TRBV4-1 and TRBJ1-5, with a possible D match to TRBD1 (5 bases). The CDR3 covers 15 residues. CDR1 is MGHRA, CDR2 YSYEKL, per germline. With 3 bases removed from V and 6 bases from J, the gap between germline ends came to 15 bases. The CDR3 bases are TGCGCCAGCAGCCAGGGTGGAGGGGCGGGTCAGCCCCAGCATTTT. Its protein is CASSQGGGAGQPQHF.

This clone was observed a handful of times. The rearrangement uses TRBV18 and TRBJ2-2; 11 bases are shared with TRBD1. With V trimmed by 5 bases and J by 7 bases, 15 bases remained unmatched. Germline V gene lookup returns CDR1 KGHSH and CDR2 LQKENI. The CDR3 is 18 residues long. Here the CDR3 DNA reads TGTGCCAGCTCATCGGACAGGGGGCTAGCACAAGGGATCGGGGAGCTGTTTTTT. Translation: CASSSDRGLAQGIGELFF.

This rearrangement joins TRBV6-5 to TRBJ1-1; 7 bases are a match to TRBD1. Unmatched junction bases numbered 8, after V lost 9 bases and J lost 7 bases. The CDR3 consists of 12 residues. CDR1 and CDR2 from the germline V gene are MNHEY and SVGAGI. For the CDR3, the DNA is TGTGCCAGAACCGGGACAGCCATTGAAGCTTTCTTT. Its protein is CARTGTAIEAFF.

V is TRBV27 and J is TRBJ2-7, with 8 nucleotides matching TRBD1. This CDR3 comprises 13 residues. Germline V lookup: CDR1 MNHEY, CDR2 SMNVEV (reference sequence). V gave up 5 bases and J gave up 5 bases; unmatched junction bases: 5. The CDR3 is CASSVNRGDEQYF. The CDR3 DNA sequence: TGTGCCAGCAGTGTGAACAGGGGGGACGAGCAGTACTTC.

A few counts support this clone. The chain employs TRBV18 and TRBJ1-6, with D unclear. Looked up from germline, CDR1 is KGHSH and CDR2 is LQKENI. Trimming stripped 3 bases from V and 1 base from J, with 7 bases between. This CDR3 has 15 amino acids. The CDR3 spells CASSPGGSYNSPLHF. In DNA, the CDR3 is TGTGCCAGCTCACCGGGAGGATCCTATAATTCACCCCTCCACTTT.

The chain links TRBV3-1 (or the pseudogene TRBV3-2) to TRBJ1-1, with TRBD1 as a possible D gene (5 bases). Germline CDR1 and CDR2: LGHDT and YNNKEL (reference sequence). Trimming stripped 1 base from V and 1 base from J, with 7 bases between. The CDR3 sequence is 14 residues long. Here the CDR3 reads CASSQAQENTEAFF. CDR3 DNA sequence: TGTGCCAGCAGCCAAGCACAGGAGAACACTGAAGCTTTCTTT.

CDR3 loop: CASSQGVQGANEKLFF. The CDR3 bases are TGTGCCAGCAGCCAAGGGGTACAGGGGGCTAATGAAAAACTGTTTTTT. This chain uses TRBV3-1 (or the pseudogene TRBV3-2) with TRBJ1-4, with 8 bases identical to TRBD1. CDR3 length equals 16 residues. Germline trimming cut 1 base from V and 3 bases from J; bases unmatched to any gene: 4. Germline V gene sequence: CDR1 LGHDT, CDR2 YNNKEL (reference sequence).

V and J are TRBV15 and TRBJ1-2, with unresolved D. Germline loops: CDR1 LNHNV, CDR2 YYDKDF (reference sequence). The CDR3 covers 15 residues. Trimming removed 1 base from V and 3 bases from J, with 12 bases in between. The CDR3 DNA reads TGTGCCACCAGCAGAGCCGGGGAAAAAGACTATGGCTACACCTTC. This gives the protein CATSRAGEKDYGYTF.

This clone occurred a few times. The chain uses TRBV7-2 and TRBJ1-2, with 9 bases matching TRBD1. Germline lookup yields CDR1 SGHTA and CDR2 FQGNSA. The junction had 16 bases not matched to a gene; V was cut back by 5 bases and J by 0 bases. The CDR3 sequence is 19 residues long. The CDR3 loop reads CASSPGTGFGRLTNYGYTF. The CDR3, as DNA: TGTGCCAGCAGCCCCGGGACAGGGTTCGGCCGGCTGACTAACTATGGCTACACCTTC.

About this clone: Other nucleotide sequences from this sample produce the same CDR3. The chain employs TRBV6-5 and TRBJ1-5; D possibly corresponds to TRBD1 (5 bases). The CDR3 is 13 residues long. V was trimmed by 9 bases and J by 2 bases, leaving 11 bases between them. From germline, CDR1 is MNHEY and CDR2 SVGAGI. CDR3 bases: TGTGCCAGTGGGGACTCCCGCAATCAGCCCCAGCATTTT. As protein: CASGDSRNQPQHF.

The chain uses TRBV28 and TRBJ1-2, with D perhaps matching TRBD1 (6 bases). Germline values: CDR1 MDHEN, CDR2 SYDVKM. CDR3 length: 15 amino acids. V shed 2 bases and J shed 7 bases, with 17 bases lying between them. CDR3 residues: CASSLEFGGRSGYTF. The CDR3 coding sequence is TGTGCCAGCAGTTTAGAGTTTGGGGGCCGTTCTGGCTACACCTTC.